The clone carrying this TCR beta chain was detected only once. While infection was still active, Seattle patients were enrolled and then followed longitudinally. In the authors' methods: Quantification of nucleated cells was approximated via reference gene primer amplification. The protocol was immunoSEQ multiplex PCR, while the TCRdb copy is restricted to in-frame clones and leaves out a portion. V and J calls and clone size are those listed in that table; D and trimming were worked out from the DNA. The repertoire includes 200,000 to 250,000 clones, roughly 81% of them detected once, and 6.5% to 8.5% sits in the top ten. The CDR3 has 14 residues. The J segment lost 7 bases and the V segment lost 3 bases, leaving 5 bases of the junction unmatched. CDR1 is GTSNPN and CDR2 is SVGIG in the germline V gene (reference sequence). The data were taken from a study of blood T cell repertoires in COVID-19. Study as a whole: Samples representing acute and convalescent COVID-19 were sourced from the United States, Italy and Spain. T cells, B-cell-depleted T cells, or PBMCs provided the cDNA or gDNA that served as material.

Source material: peripheral blood. The chain combines TRBV30 with TRBJ1-6; 8 nucleotides match TRBD1. The origin of this receptor is a woman over 75 with COVID-19, enrolled during active disease. The CDR3 protein is CAWSPGTGNSPLHF. Here the CDR3 DNA reads TGTGCCTGGAGCCCCGGGACAGGCAATTCACCCCTCCACTTT. Based on the CDR3 plus reference TRBV30 and TRBJ1-6, the full variable domain is SQTIHQWPATLVQPVGSPLSLECTVEGTSNPNLYWYRQAAGRGLQLLFYSVGIGQISSEVPQNLSASRPQDRQFILSSKKLLLSDSGFYLCAWSPGTGNSPLHFGNGTRLTVT.